This paragraph covers one T cell receptor (beta chain) sequence. The data derive from a study of blood T cell repertoires in COVID-19. Across the whole study: Spain, Italy and the United States supplied samples that represented acute and convalescent COVID-19. PBMCs, B-cell-depleted T cells, or T cells provided the cDNA or gDNA that made up the material.

How the authors handled the data: How many nucleated cells were present was estimated from reference gene primer amplification. Libraries were prepared by immunoSEQ multiplex PCR; TCRdb keeps only in-frame clonotypes and omits some of them. The V and J calls and clone size are taken from that table; D and trimming were inferred from the DNA. Seen here are 20,000 to 25,000 clones, roughly nine tenths observed once, and the top ten hold about 9.3%. The CDR3 runs to 16 residues. Germline-derived CDR1 and CDR2 are SGHNT and YYREEE (reference sequence). The V and J ends lost 3 bases and 4 bases, in that order; junction bases with no gene match: 11.

The clonotype comes from a human donor with active COVID-19. The donor label of this sample is uncertain. The genes are TRBV5-4 and TRBJ2-3; 7 bases are shared with TRBD2. Sequencing input: peripheral blood. DNA for the CDR3: TGTGCCAGCAGCTCACAATTAGCGGGCGGGGCAGATACGCAGTATTTT. Translating it yields CASSSQLAGGADTQYF.